The 7 T cell receptor beta chains below were found in one sample sequenced in a study of response to subunit inactivated influenza vaccine. TCRdb re-analysed the RT-PCR reads in MiXCR, keeping a single row per CDR3 protein. The data show some 850,000 distinct CDR3 sequences, under 20% seen once. This material consisted of PBMCs from blood, taken 4 to 6 days after vaccination. The receptors derive from a man aged 50-60 years who received an inactivated influenza vaccine.

The V call is TRBV24-1, the J call TRBJ2-6; perhaps TRBD1 as D (7 bases). The germline V and J ends were trimmed by 2 bases and 3 bases, with 16 bases remaining between them. Germline V lookup: CDR1 KGHDR, CDR2 SFDVKD. The CDR3 consists of 18 residues. CDR3 protein: CATSDSPLQGGGANVLTF. In DNA form, the CDR3 reads TGTGCCACCAGTGATTCCCCCCTCCAGGGGGGTGGGGCCAACGTCCTGACTTTC.

The chain couples TRBV6-5 to TRBJ2-6; D ambiguous. This CDR3 has 16 amino acids. V lost 0 bases and J 0 bases, leaving 6 bases between the germline ends. Germline V gene lookup returns CDR1 MNHEY and CDR2 SVGAGI. The CDR3 spells CASSYSGVSGANVLTF. CDR3 nucleotide sequence: TGTGCCAGCAGTTACTCTGGGGTCTCTGGGGCCAACGTCCTGACTTTC.

The gene calls are TRBV30 and TRBJ2-5; maybe TRBD2 (5 bases). CDR1 GTSNPN and CDR2 SVGIG come from the germline V gene (reference sequence). Trimming pared 3 bases from V and 4 bases from J, leaving 9 bases between. The CDR3 is 12 residues long. The CDR3 DNA reads TGTGCCTGGAGGAGGGAATCAGAGACCCAGTACTTC. Protein product: CAWRRESETQYF.

The J gene is TRBJ2-7, the V gene TRBV11-2; perhaps D is TRBD1 or TRBD2 (5 bases each). V was pared by 3 bases and J by 2 bases, with 14 bases between. The CDR3 loop spans 15 amino acids. The germline V gene encodes CDR1 SGHAT and CDR2 FQNNGV. As DNA, the CDR3 is TGTGCCAGCAGCTTTGAATGGGGGACCACCTACGAGCAGTACTTC. Its translation is CASSFEWGTTYEQYF.

In regard to this clonotype: A single base separates this from a much larger clone, so it may be a read error. The rearrangement joins TRBV11-2 to TRBJ2-7, with 7 bases identical to TRBD1. V shed 3 bases and J 4 bases; nucleotides not matched to a gene: 6. This CDR3 contains 14 residues. Looked up from germline, CDR1 is SGHAT and CDR2 is FQNNGV. The CDR3 sequence is CASSLEQGVYEQYF. The CDR3 bases are TGTGCCAGCAGCTTGGAGCAGGGGGTGTACGAGCAGTACTTC.

The chain carries TRBV15 and TRBJ1-2, with TRBD1 identical over 8 bases. The CDR3 length is 14 residues. V was clipped by 8 bases and J by 4 bases; unmatched bases: 9. Germline lookup yields CDR1 LNHNV and CDR2 YYDKDF (reference sequence). CDR3 DNA sequence: TGTGCCACCGCCGGACAGGGTGCCGGCTATGGCTACACCTTC. Amino acid sequence: CATAGQGAGYGYTF.

Ten or more counts support this clonotype. This rearrangement joins TRBV6-1 to TRBJ2-3; 9 bases map to TRBD1. CDR1 is MNHNS, CDR2 SASEGT, per germline. Trimming took 6 bases from V and 2 from J; bases not matched to a gene: 12. The CDR3 is made up of 17 amino acids. CDR3 residues: CASRTGYGTGYTDTQYF. Here the CDR3 DNA reads TGTGCCAGCAGGACGGGGTACGGGACAGGGTACACAGATACGCAGTATTTT.